The sample holds many counts of the clone carrying this TCR beta chain. A single record per CDR3 protein comes from TCRdb applying MiXCR to the reads. The table records 200,000 to 300,000 distinct CDR3 sequences, around 15% of them present only once. The data belong to a study of T cell repertoires in cytomegalovirus infection. This CDR3 has 14 amino acids. V was pared by 0 bases and J by 1 base, with 6 bases between. CDR1 and CDR2 from the germline V gene are SGHTA and FQGNSA. This receptor was taken from a human donor in good health (CMV status not recorded). Some clones in this sample may be carry-over from other donors' samples. This chain connects TRBV7-2 to TRBJ2-5; maybe TRBD2 (6 bases). Material: PBMCs. The CDR3: CASSLALAQETQYF. The CDR3 region has the DNA TGTGCCAGCAGCTTAGCACTAGCCCAAGAGACCCAGTACTTC.